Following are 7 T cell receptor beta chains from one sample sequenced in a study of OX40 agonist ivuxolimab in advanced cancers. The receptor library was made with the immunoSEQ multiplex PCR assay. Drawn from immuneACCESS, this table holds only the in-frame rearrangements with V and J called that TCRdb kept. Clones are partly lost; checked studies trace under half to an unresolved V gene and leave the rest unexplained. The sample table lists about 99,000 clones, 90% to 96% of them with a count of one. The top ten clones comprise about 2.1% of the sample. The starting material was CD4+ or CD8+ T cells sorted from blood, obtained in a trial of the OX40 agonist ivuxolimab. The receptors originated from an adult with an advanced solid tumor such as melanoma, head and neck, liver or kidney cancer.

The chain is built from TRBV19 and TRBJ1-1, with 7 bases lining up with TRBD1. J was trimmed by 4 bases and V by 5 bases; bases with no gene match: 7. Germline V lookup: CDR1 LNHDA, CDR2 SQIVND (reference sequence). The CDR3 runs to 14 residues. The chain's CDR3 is CASSSLTGPTEAFF. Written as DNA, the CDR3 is TGTGCCAGTAGTTCCTTGACAGGGCCCACTGAAGCTTTCTTT.

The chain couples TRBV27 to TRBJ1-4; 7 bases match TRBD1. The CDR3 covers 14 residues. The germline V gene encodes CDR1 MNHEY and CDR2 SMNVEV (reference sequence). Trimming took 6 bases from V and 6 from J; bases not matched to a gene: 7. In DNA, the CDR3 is TGTGCCAGCAGCAGACAGGGTCTTTATGAAAAACTGTTTTTT. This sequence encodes CASSRQGLYEKLFF.

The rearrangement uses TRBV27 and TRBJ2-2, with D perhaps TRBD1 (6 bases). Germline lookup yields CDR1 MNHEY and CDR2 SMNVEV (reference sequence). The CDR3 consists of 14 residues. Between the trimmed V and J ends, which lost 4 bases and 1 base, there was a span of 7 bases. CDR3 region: CASSSGQNTGELFF. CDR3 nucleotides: TGTGCCAGCAGTTCGGGACAGAACACCGGGGAGCTGTTTTTT.

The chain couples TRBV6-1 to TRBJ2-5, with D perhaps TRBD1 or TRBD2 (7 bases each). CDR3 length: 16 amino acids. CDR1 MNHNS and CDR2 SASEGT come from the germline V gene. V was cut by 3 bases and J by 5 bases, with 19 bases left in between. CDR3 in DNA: TGTGCCAGCAGTGACACGAGAAGCAGGGGGGGGGAGACCCAGTACTTC. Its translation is CASSDTRSRGGETQYF.

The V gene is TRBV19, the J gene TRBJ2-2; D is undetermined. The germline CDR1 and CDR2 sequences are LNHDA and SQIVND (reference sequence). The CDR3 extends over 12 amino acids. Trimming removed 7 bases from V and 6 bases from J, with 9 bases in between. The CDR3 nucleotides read TGTGCCAGTACAAGGGTGGCCGGGGAGCTGTTTTTT. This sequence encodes CASTRVAGELFF.

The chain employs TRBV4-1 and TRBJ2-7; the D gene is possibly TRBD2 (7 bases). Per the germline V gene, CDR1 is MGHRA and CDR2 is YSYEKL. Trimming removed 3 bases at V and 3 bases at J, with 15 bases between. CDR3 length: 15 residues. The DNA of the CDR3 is TGCGCCAGCAGCCAGTCGGGGGGCGGCCACTACGAGCAGTACTTC. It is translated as CASSQSGGGHYEQYF.

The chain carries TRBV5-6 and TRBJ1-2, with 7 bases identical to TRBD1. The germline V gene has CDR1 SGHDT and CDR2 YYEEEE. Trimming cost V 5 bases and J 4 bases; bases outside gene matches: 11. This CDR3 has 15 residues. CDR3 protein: CASRSTGAPIYGYTF. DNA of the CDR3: TGTGCCAGCAGGTCAACAGGGGCCCCGATCTATGGCTACACCTTC.